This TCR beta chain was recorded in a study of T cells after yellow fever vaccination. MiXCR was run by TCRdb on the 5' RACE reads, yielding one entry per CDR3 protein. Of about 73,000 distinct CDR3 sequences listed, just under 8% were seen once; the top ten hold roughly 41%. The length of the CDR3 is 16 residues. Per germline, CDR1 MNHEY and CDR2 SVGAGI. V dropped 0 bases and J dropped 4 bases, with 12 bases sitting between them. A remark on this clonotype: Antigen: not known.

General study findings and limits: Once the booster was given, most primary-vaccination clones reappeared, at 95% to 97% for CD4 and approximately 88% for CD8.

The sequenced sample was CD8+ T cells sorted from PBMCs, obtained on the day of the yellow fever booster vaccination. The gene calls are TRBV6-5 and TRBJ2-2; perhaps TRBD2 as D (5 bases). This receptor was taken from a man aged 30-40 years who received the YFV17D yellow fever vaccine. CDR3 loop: CASSYSEGSVTGELFF. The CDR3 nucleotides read TGTGCCAGCAGTTACTCTGAGGGCTCGGTCACCGGGGAGCTGTTTTTT.